Sequencing of this TCR beta chain was carried out in a study of blood T cell repertoires in COVID-19. Study at large: Researchers got acute and convalescent COVID-19 samples from the United States, Italy and Spain.

This CDR3 has 15 residues. With 8 bases removed from V and 1 base from J, the gap between germline ends came to 15 bases. Germline V lookup: CDR1 MNHEY, CDR2 SMNVEV (reference sequence). A few counts support this clone. Sequencing used immunoSEQ multiplex PCR; TCRdb keeps in-frame clones, though not all of them. The sample has roughly 190,000 clones; 75% to 90% are singletons. The chain recombines TRBV27 with TRBJ1-5; maybe TRBD1 (5 bases). The sample was peripheral blood. The source of this sequence is a man between 60 and 75 years old with acute or convalescent COVID-19. The CDR3 loop is CASGAQGNSNQPQHF. The CDR3 nucleotides are TGTGCCAGCGGAGCCCAGGGAAACAGCAATCAGCCCCAGCATTTT.